The 8 T cell receptor beta chains in this list originate from one sample, sequenced in a study of shared clonotypes between healthy human individuals. Repertoires were generated with immunoSEQ multiplex PCR, while TCRdb's copy carries only in-frame clones and drops some. The table records fewer than 3 million clones, approximately 90% of them present only once. Sequenced input: naive CD4+ T cells from PBMCs. Subset given: CD45RA+ positively selected. The receptors here all came from a man between 18 and 29 years old in good health. Some clones in this sample may be carry-over from other donors' samples.

The chain has TRBV27 and TRBJ2-1; 7 bases are a match to TRBD1. CDR1 is MNHEY, CDR2 SMNVEV, per germline (reference sequence). V was clipped by 6 bases and J by 5 bases; unmatched bases: 10. This CDR3 spans 15 amino acids. The chain's CDR3 is CASSQDRAVNNEQFF. CDR3 DNA sequence: TGTGCCAGCAGCCAAGACAGGGCAGTCAACAATGAGCAGTTCTTC.

In the case of this clone: The sample has other DNA sequences that encode this CDR3 too. This sequence joins TRBV5-1 and TRBJ2-5; unclear D gene. The germline V and J ends were trimmed by 0 bases and 5 bases, with 8 bases remaining between them. CDR1 is SGHRS, CDR2 YFSETQ, per germline. The CDR3 contains 13 residues. CDR3 coding DNA: TGCGCCAGCAGCTTGGCAGGAAAGGAGACCCAGTACTTC. It encodes CASSLAGKETQYF.

This rearrangement joins TRBV6-5 to TRBJ2-7; D not certain. The V end was cut by 6 bases, the J end by 4 bases, with 13 bases between. The germline V gene encodes CDR1 MNHEY and CDR2 SVGAGI. This CDR3 has 13 amino acids. The CDR3 region has the DNA TGTGCCAGCAGCAAAGGCAGGTTATACGAGCAGTACTTC. This sequence encodes CASSKGRLYEQYF.

The table lists this clone with a few counts. At one end, the junction sequence differs from germline, possibly due to a read error. This chain links TRBV25-1 with TRBJ1-2; 7 bases agree with TRBD1. The CDR3 runs 13 residues. Germline-derived CDR1 and CDR2 are MGHDK and SYGVNS. The CDR3 DNA reads as TGTGCCAGCAGTTATGGACAGGACTATCGCTACACCTTC. It specifies CASSYGQDYRYTF.

In this sample, this clone turned up once. This chain uses TRBV7-8 with TRBJ1-5; the D gene is possibly TRBD1 (6 bases). Germline V gives CDR1 SGHVS, CDR2 FQNEAQ. V was cut by 5 bases and J by 7 bases, with 21 bases left in between. The CDR3 spans 16 residues. The CDR3 spells CASSPPGGQEGQPQHF. The CDR3 region has the DNA TGTGCCAGCAGCCCCCCCGGGGGCCAGGAGGGGCAGCCCCAGCATTTT.

In regard to this clone: Other DNA sequences within the sample encode an identical CDR3. The chain combines TRBV7-2 with TRBJ2-5; 9 bases are shared with TRBD1. The V gene end was trimmed by 5 bases and the J gene end by 4 bases; junction bases not matched to a gene: 2. In germline, CDR1 is SGHTA, CDR2 FQGNSA. This CDR3 is 13 amino acids long. CDR3 DNA: TGTGCCAGCAGCCCGGGACAGGGAGAGACCCAGTACTTC. This gives the protein CASSPGQGETQYF.

The rearrangement joins TRBV20-1 to TRBJ2-1; no definite D call. Germline CDR1 is DFQATT and CDR2 is SNEGSKA (reference sequence). The CDR3 is 10 amino acids. V was shortened by 3 bases and J by 11 bases, with 8 bases between the two germline ends. In nucleotides, the CDR3 is TGCAGTGCTAGTGAGAATCAGCAGTTCTTC. Protein sequence: CSASENQQFF.

This chain connects TRBV30 to TRBJ2-1, with a tentative D call TRBD2 (6 bases). Deletions cut 3 bases from V and 4 bases from J, with 13 bases between. There are 14 residues in the CDR3. In germline, CDR1 is GTSNPN, CDR2 SVGIG (reference sequence). The CDR3 DNA reads as TGTGCCTGGAGCGAAGGTAGCGGATACAATGAGCAGTTCTTC. Its protein is CAWSEGSGYNEQFF.